This T cell receptor beta chain emerged from a study of persistence of HIV-infected CD4 T cells. At the level of the study: The sample holds CD4+ T cells responsive to CMV or HIV-1 Gag.

CDR1 and CDR2 from the germline V gene are SSHAT and FNYEAQ (reference sequence). The CDR3 sequence is 15 residues long. Findings and caveats of the study: Degenerate expanded CDR3beta sequences were enriched among CMV- and Gag-responding cells.

This clone was counted between two and nine times. Its specificity is unknown. At one boundary the junction diverges from the germline segment, which might be a read error. The immunoSEQ assay was version 4, run in survey mode. Repertoires were generated with immunoSEQ multiplex PCR, while TCRdb's copy carries only in-frame clones and drops some. The sample lists 25,000 to 35,000 clones, roughly 82% occurring once. Stimulation used around 9.1 ug/mL lysate from CMV-infected fibroblasts. CD40L/CD69 double-negative CD45RO-high memory CD4+ T cells were collected. Adults with HIV-1 started suppressive ART while chronically infected. Donors had CD4+ T cell counts above 400 cells/uL and were CMV-seropositive.

The origin of this receptor is an adult man with HIV who was CMV-seropositive. The material sequenced was CD4+ T cells sorted from PBMCs after roughly 18-hour stimulation, taken from a patient who received antiretroviral therapy. This chain links TRBV7-7 with TRBJ1-1, with a weak D call TRBD1 (5 bases). CDR3 bases: TGTGCCAGCACCTTAGGGAGGGGTCGCCGCACTGAAGCTTTCTTT. Amino acids: CASTLGRGRRTEAFF.